Listed below are T cell receptor beta chains from one sample, sequenced in a study of T cell changes during pregnancy in multiple sclerosis. Using immunoSEQ multiplex PCR, the repertoire was profiled, and TCRdb retains in-frame clones only, with some absent. The sample comprises tens of thousands of clones, approximately 91% of which are singletons, and about 0.38% rests with the top ten. The input for sequencing was CD4+ T cells from peripheral blood mononuclear cells, taken in the third trimester of pregnancy. The receptor set was obtained from a female donor with multiple sclerosis, enrolled in a pregnancy study. Each CDR3 is given with its conserved first and last residue. D genes are given only for firm matches.

j_call | d_call | v_call | cdr3_aa
TRBJ1-2 | NA | TRBV5-3 | CARSCLGQINYGYTF
TRBJ1-5 | NA | TRBV7-9 | CASSVRGEQPQHF
TRBJ1-2 | TRBD1 | TRBV27 | CASSLFGPGQGDRGYTF
TRBJ1-2 | TRBD1 | TRBV11-2 | CASSDGTANYGYTF
TRBJ1-1 | TRBD1 | TRBV7-2 | CASSNYIGQGNTEAFF
TRBJ2-7 | TRBD1 | TRBV7-2 | CASEQGGTYEQYF
TRBJ2-5 | NA | TRBV5-1 | CASSLASQETQYF
TRBJ2-4 | TRBD1 | TRBV19 | CASTPSPGQGIYIQYF
TRBJ2-5 | TRBD1 | TRBV7-9 | CASRRIDREETQYF
TRBJ2-1 | NA | TRBV5-1 | CASSLSSSYNEQFF
TRBJ1-3 | TRBD1 | TRBV18 | CASSPPGDRASGNTIYF
TRBJ1-4 | NA | TRBV19 | CASSLQGTNEKLFF
TRBJ1-6 | TRBD1 | TRBV9 | CASSFGQGGYNSPLHF
TRBJ1-2 | NA | TRBV7-8 | CASSLAGLSVGYTF
TRBJ1-1 | NA | TRBV6-5 | CASSPDSLEAFF
TRBJ2-7 | TRBD2 | TRBV5-1 | CASSLAWSSGGAYEQYF
TRBJ2-5 | TRBD1 | TRBV4-1 | CASSQHGTGTTAETQYF
TRBJ1-1 | NA | TRBV6-5 | CASSYSILREAFF
TRBJ1-2 | NA | TRBV5-4 | CASSLDSYGYTF
TRBJ2-7 | TRBD1 | TRBV2 | CASSEGRAGGNEQYF
TRBJ2-4 | TRBD1 | TRBV7-8 | CASSTAVDRGYGIQYF
TRBJ1-4 | NA | TRBV7-9 | CASSKNSATNEKLFF
TRBJ1-2 | NA | TRBV7-9 | CASSFPFPGRGDGYTF
TRBJ2-3 | TRBD2 | TRBV7-6 | CASSKSGGVDTQYF
TRBJ2-1 | TRBD2 | TRBV5-1 | CASRLGTSTAYEQFF
TRBJ2-7 | NA | TRBV11-2 | CASSQTGSYEQYF
TRBJ2-2 | NA | TRBV7-2 | CASRPQGNTGELFF
TRBJ1-2 | NA | TRBV19 | CASRTARFRANYGYTF
TRBJ2-7 | TRBD1 | TRBV7-9 | CASSLPRGQDRTYEQYF
TRBJ1-1 | NA | TRBV6-6 | CASSTILAAYTEAFF
TRBJ2-1 | TRBD2 | TRBV28 | CASSSGLADYNEQFF
TRBJ1-1 | NA | TRBV4-3 | CASSLQGTKNTEAFF
TRBJ2-2 | NA | TRBV5-6 | CASSGGKGTGELFF
TRBJ2-3 | NA | TRBV18 | CASPGGDTQYF
TRBJ2-1 | NA | TRBV5-1 | CASSLAQGLGEQFF
TRBJ1-6 | NA | TRBV9 | CASSVGSGMYNSPLHF
TRBJ2-3 | TRBD1 | TRBV7-8 | CASSFGQGALGTGDTQYF
TRBJ2-1 | TRBD2 | TRBV30 | CAWSSTGGGYEQFF
TRBJ1-2 | TRBD1 | TRBV11-2 | CASSFRDRFYGYTF
TRBJ1-3 | NA | TRBV6-5 | CASRPGTNRGTIYF
TRBJ1-2 | NA | TRBV10-1 | CASSPQGSDYGYTF
TRBJ1-2 | NA | TRBV27 | CASSLVPGFHYGYTF
TRBJ1-2 | TRBD1 | TRBV5-1 | CASSQGGDRVIYGYTF
TRBJ2-1 | TRBD2 | TRBV18 | CASSPGLAGKYNEQFF
TRBJ1-2 | TRBD1 | TRBV7-9 | CASSLDRGRNYGYTF
TRBJ2-7 | TRBD1 | TRBV19 | CASSSLGGKAYEQYF
TRBJ2-1 | NA | TRBV9 | CASGGAYNEQFF
TRBJ1-1 | NA | TRBV6-6 | CASRLSTGNTEAFF
TRBJ1-1 | NA | TRBV7-3 | CASSLSRFGGDEAFF
TRBJ1-2 | NA | TRBV6-6 | CASSYGEYGYTF
TRBJ2-3 | NA | TRBV25-1 | CASSETGFMTDTQYF
TRBJ1-5 | NA | TRBV10-3 | CAISESSQGSSPDQPQHF
TRBJ2-3 | TRBD1 | TRBV6-1 | CASRGQGSTTDTQYF
TRBJ2-2 | NA | TRBV19 | CASSIITSGRGKNTGELFF
TRBJ1-5 | NA | TRBV27 | CASSLSGRSMPNQPQHF
TRBJ1-1 | NA | TRBV6-6 | CASSYWGEVAEAFF
TRBJ1-2 | TRBD1 | TRBV30 | CAWSKAGGNGYTF
TRBJ2-1 | NA | TRBV10-3 | CAIGNDRRSRPSYNEQFF
TRBJ2-1 | TRBD1 | TRBV6-5 | CASSYSQGADNEQFF